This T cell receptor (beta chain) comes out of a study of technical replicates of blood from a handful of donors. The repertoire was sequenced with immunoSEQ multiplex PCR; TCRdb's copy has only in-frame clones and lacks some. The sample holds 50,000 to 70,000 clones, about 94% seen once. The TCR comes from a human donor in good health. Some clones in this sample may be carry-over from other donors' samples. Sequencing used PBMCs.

The CDR3 DNA reads as TGTGCCAGCAGCCAAGAAAACCCCAGGGGCGCAGCTTTCTTT. Translating gives CASSQENPRGAAFF. V gene TRBV4-2 combines with J gene TRBJ1-1; D is possibly TRBD1 (6 bases). Germline-derived CDR1 and CDR2 are LGHNA and YNFKEQ. This CDR3 contains 14 residues. V lost 0 bases and J lost 10, with 15 bases in between.